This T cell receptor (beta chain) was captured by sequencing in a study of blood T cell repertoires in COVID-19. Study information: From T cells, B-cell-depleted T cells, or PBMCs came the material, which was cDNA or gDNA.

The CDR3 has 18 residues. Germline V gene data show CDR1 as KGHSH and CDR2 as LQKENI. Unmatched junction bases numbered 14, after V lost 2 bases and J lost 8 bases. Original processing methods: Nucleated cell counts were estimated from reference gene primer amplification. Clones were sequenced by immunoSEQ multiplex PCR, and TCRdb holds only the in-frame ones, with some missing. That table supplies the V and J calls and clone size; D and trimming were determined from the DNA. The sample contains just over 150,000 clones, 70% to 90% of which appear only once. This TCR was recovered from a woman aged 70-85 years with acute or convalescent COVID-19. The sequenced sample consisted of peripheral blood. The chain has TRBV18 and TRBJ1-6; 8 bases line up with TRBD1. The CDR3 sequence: CASSPLTRGQGYDSPLHF. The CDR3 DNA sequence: TGTGCCAGCTCACCATTAACCCGAGGACAGGGCTACGATTCACCCCTCCACTTT. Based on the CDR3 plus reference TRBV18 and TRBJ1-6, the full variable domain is NAGVMQNPRHLVRRRGQEARLRCSPMKGHSHVYWYRQLPEEGLKFMVYLQKENIIDESGMPKERFSAEFPKEGPSILRIQQVVRGDSAAYFCASSPLTRGQGYDSPLHFGNGTRLTVT.